What follows is one T cell receptor beta chain and its context. The antigen it binds to is not known. Per-base qualities were not stored, and no clone one base away is much larger. Its CDR3 holds 15 amino acids, cysteine through phenylalanine. Only CDR3 DNA remains: 45 bases, in frame from the first base. V has 3 bases trimmed and J has 5 bases trimmed; junction bases matching no gene number 7. Via the germline V gene, CDR1 is MDHEN and CDR2 SYDVKM. These data come from a study of OX40 agonist ivuxolimab in advanced cancers. Describing the broader study: The costimulatory receptor OX40 (CD134) was targeted by ivuxolimab, a fully human IgG2 agonistic monoclonal antibody. Intravenous ivuxolimab was administered to patients every 2 weeks at six dose levels: 0.01, 0.1, 0.3, 1.5, 3 and 10 mg/kg. Among the 52 dose-escalation patients, about 19 had hepatocellular carcinoma, some 15 melanoma, 9 renal cell carcinoma and 9 head and neck cancer. A male proportion of about 79% and a mean age of roughly 55 years, ranging from roughly 20 to 80, were recorded for the dose-escalation cohort. Patients were allowed to have had prior anti-PD-1, anti-PD-L1 or anti-CTLA-4 therapy, and 40% of the dose-escalation patients had been treated with checkpoint inhibitors. Partial responses were achieved by three dose-escalation patients, of whom one had hepatocellular carcinoma and two had cutaneous melanoma. Peripheral TCRbeta sequencing aimed to test whether ivuxolimab altered TCR sequence diversity and caused clonal T-cell expansion. The paper describes the monotherapy dose-escalation part (N ≈ 49 patients) of the phase I trial of ivuxolimab.

What the work shows at the level of the full study, not this receptor alone: In partial responders in the 0.1-3.0 mg/kg groups, normalized peripheral clonal expansion was found to be among the lowest, especially among CD8+ T cells. At doses from 0.1 to 3.0 mg/kg, clonal expansion was seen in both CD4+ and CD8+ blood T cells between baseline and week 6. The antigen specificity of the clonally expanded peripheral T cells was not determined. Low levels of normalized T-cell clonal expansion were also seen in some patients who did not respond. On average, CD8+ T cells showed more expanded clones than CD4+ T cells after ivuxolimab.

The trial excluded patients who had a history of autoimmune disease or who were on systemic immunosuppression. Peripheral blood for TCR sequencing was collected from all dose cohorts at baseline, on cycle 4 day 1, and on cycle 7 day 1. Samples came from an open-label, multicenter, first-in-human phase I dose-escalation trial of ivuxolimab. Adults with locally advanced or metastatic melanoma, renal cell, hepatocellular, or head and neck squamous cell carcinoma were enrolled in the trial. Before TCR sequencing, CD4+ T cells and CD8+ T cells were sorted from peripheral blood as separate populations. For sequencing of the TCRbeta CDR3 region, genomic DNA was extracted from the sorted cells. The immunoSEQ Assay was used to sequence the TCRbeta CDR3 regions. TCRdb mirrors the immuneACCESS table, restricted to in-frame sequences. Some clones are absent from its copies; in checked studies, under half trace to an unresolved V gene, and the reason for the others is unknown. This sample gives 25,000 to 30,000 clones in total; roughly 86% of them show up just once. About 19% of the sample goes to the ten largest clones.

The source material was CD4+ or CD8+ T cells sorted from blood, sampled in a trial of the OX40 agonist ivuxolimab. This receptor chain uses TRBV28 and TRBJ2-5, and 9 bases in between align with TRBD2. The receptor's source is an adult with an advanced solid tumor such as melanoma, head and neck, liver or kidney cancer. The CDR3: CASSLRLAGAETQYF. The bases are TGTGCCAGCAGTTTGCGTTTAGCGGGGGCGGAGACCCAGTACTTC.